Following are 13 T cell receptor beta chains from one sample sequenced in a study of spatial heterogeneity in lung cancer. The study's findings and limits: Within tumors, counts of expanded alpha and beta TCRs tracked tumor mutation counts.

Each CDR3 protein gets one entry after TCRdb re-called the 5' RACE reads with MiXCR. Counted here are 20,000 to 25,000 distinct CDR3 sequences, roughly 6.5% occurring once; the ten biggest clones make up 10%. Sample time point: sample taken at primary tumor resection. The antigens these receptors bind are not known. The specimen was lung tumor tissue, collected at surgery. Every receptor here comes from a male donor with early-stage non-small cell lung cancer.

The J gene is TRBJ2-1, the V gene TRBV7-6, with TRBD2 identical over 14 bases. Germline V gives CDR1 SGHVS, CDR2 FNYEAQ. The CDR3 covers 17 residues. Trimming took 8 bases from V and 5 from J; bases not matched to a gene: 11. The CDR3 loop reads CASGLTSGGASNNEQFF. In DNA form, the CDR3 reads TGTGCCAGCGGGCTGACTAGCGGGGGGGCAAGTAACAATGAGCAGTTCTTC.

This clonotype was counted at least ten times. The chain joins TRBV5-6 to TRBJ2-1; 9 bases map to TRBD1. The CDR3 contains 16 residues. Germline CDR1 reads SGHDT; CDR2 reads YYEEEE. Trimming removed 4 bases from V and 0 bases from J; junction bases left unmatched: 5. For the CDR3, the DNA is TGTGCCAGCAGCCTGGACAGGGGACTCTCCTACAATGAGCAGTTCTTC. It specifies CASSLDRGLSYNEQFF.

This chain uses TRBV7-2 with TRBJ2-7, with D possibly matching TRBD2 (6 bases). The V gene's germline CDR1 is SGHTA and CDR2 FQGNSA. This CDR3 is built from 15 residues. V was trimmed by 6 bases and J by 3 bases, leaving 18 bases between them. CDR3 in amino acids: CASSTGVGGSYEQYF. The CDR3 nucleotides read TGTGCCAGCAGTACGGGGGTGGGAGGAAGCTACGAGCAGTACTTC.

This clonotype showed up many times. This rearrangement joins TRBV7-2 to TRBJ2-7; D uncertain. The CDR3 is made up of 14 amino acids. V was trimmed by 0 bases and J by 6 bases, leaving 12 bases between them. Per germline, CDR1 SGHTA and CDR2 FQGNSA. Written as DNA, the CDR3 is TGTGCCAGCAGCTTAGCTGTAGGACCCCTCGAGCAGTACTTC. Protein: CASSLAVGPLEQYF.

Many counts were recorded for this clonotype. For the CDR3, the DNA is TGTGCCAGCAGCGTTCGAGGACTAGAGCCCACCGGGGAGCTGTTTTTT. As protein: CASSVRGLEPTGELFF. The chain recombines TRBV9 with TRBJ2-2; 7 nucleotides line up with TRBD2. This CDR3 spans 16 amino acids. The V segment lost 2 bases and the J segment 4 bases; nucleotides outside the gene matches: 8. Germline V CDR1 and CDR2: SGDLS, YYNGEE.

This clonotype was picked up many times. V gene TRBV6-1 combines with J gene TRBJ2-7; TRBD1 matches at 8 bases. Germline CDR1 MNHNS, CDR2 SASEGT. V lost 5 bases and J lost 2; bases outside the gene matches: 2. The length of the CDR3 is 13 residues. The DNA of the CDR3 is TGTGCCAGCAGTTCGGACAGGGCCTACGAGCAGTACTTC. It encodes CASSSDRAYEQYF.

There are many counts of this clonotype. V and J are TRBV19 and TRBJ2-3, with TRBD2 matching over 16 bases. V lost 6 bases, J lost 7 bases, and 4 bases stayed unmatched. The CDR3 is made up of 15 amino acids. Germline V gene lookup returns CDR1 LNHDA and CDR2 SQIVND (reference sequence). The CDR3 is CASRGTSGRANTQYF. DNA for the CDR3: TGTGCCAGTAGAGGGACTAGCGGGAGGGCTAATACGCAGTATTTT.

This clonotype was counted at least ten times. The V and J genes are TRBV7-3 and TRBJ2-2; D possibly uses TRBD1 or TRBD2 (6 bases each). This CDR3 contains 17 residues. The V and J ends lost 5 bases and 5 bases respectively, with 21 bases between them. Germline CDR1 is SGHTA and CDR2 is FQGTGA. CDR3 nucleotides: TGTGCCAGCAGCCAAAGTGCGTTAACAGGGAGGACCGGGGAGCTGTTTTTT. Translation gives CASSQSALTGRTGELFF.

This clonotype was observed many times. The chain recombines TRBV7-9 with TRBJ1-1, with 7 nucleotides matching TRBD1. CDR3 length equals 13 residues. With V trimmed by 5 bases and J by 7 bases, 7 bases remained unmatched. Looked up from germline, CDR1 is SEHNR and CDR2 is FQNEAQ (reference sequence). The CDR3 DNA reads TGTGCCAGCAGCCCGACGACAGGGATTGAAGCTTTCTTT. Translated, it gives CASSPTTGIEAFF.

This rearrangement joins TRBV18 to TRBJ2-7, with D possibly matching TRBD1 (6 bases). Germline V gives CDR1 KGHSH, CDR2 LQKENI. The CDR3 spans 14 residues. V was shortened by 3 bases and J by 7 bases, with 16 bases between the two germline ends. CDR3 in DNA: TGTGCCAGCTCACCTGAAACAGGGTGGGGGGAGCAGTACTTC. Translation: CASSPETGWGEQYF.

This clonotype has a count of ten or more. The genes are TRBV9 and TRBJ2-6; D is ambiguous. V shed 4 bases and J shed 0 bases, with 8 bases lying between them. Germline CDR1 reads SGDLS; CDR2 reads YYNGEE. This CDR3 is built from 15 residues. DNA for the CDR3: TGTGCCAGCAGCCCACGGGTCTCTGGGGCCAACGTCCTGACTTTC. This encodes CASSPRVSGANVLTF.

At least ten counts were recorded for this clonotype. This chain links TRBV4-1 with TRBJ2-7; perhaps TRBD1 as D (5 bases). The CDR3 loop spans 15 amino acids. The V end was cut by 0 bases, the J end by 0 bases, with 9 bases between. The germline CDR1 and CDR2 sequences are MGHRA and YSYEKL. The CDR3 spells CASSQEARVSYEQYF. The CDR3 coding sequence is TGCGCCAGCAGCCAAGAAGCCAGGGTCTCCTACGAGCAGTACTTC.

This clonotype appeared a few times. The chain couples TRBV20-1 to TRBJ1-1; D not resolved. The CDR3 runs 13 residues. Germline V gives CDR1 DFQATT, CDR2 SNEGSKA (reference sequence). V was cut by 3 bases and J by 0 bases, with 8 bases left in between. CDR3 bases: TGCAGTGCTAGCGGGCCTATGAACACTGAAGCTTTCTTT. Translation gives CSASGPMNTEAFF.